Following are 24 T cell receptor beta chains from one sample sequenced in a study of T cells after yellow fever vaccination. TCRdb independently ran MiXCR on the 5' RACE reads; one entry per CDR3 protein. The sample has under 150,000 distinct CDR3 sequences; around 7.7% are singletons. The specimen comprised CD4+ T cells sorted from PBMCs, sampled 5 days after the yellow fever booster vaccination. Receptor source: a young man who received the YFV17D yellow fever vaccine.

This clonotype was found many times. The chain joins TRBV7-2 to TRBJ2-1, with 9 nucleotides matching TRBD2. J was trimmed by 7 bases and V by 5 bases; bases with no gene match: 9. Germline assignment: CDR1 SGHTA and CDR2 FQGNSA. The CDR3 is 15 amino acids. In DNA form, the CDR3 reads TGTGCCAGCAGCCTACTAGCGGGTCCAAGGAATGAGCAGTTCTTC. This encodes CASSLLAGPRNEQFF.

This clonotype has ten or more counts. This sequence joins TRBV6-2 or TRBV6-3 and TRBJ2-5, with unresolved D. The CDR3 is 13 residues long. Germline V CDR1 and CDR2: MNHEY, SVGEGT. Trimming shortened V by 2 bases and J by 4 bases, and 8 bases separated the two germline ends. CDR3 DNA sequence: TGTGCCAGCAGTTACCCGAAGAGAGAGACCCAGTACTTC. As protein: CASSYPKRETQYF.

This clonotype has ten or more counts. The V and J genes are TRBV11-2 and TRBJ2-3; 9 nucleotides align to TRBD1. The V and J ends lost 5 bases and 6 bases, in that order; junction bases with no gene match: 9. CDR3 size: 15 residues. Looked up from germline, CDR1 is SGHAT and CDR2 is FQNNGV. CDR3: CASSNNTGGWDTQYF. The CDR3 DNA reads TGTGCCAGCAGCAATAACACAGGGGGCTGGGATACGCAGTATTTT. Full variable domain (outside the CDR3, taken from reference TRBV11-2 and TRBJ2-3): EAGVAQSPRYKIIEKRQSVAFWCNPISGHATLYWYQQILGQGPKLLIQFQNNGVVDDSQLPKDRFSAERLKGVDSTLKIQPAKLEDSAVYLCASSNNTGGWDTQYFGPGTRLTVL.

This chain joins TRBV6-5 and TRBJ2-4; D unclear. V lost 8 bases and J lost 2, with 7 bases in between. Germline V gives CDR1 MNHEY, CDR2 SVGAGI. The CDR3 loop spans 12 amino acids. CDR3 residues: CASGVTKNIQYF. The DNA of the CDR3 is TGTGCCAGCGGAGTTACCAAAAACATTCAGTACTTC.

This clonotype occurred a few times. The chain carries TRBV18 and TRBJ1-5; 7 nucleotides align to TRBD1. Germline V gene lookup returns CDR1 KGHSH and CDR2 LQKENI. The CDR3 covers 13 residues. J gave up 7 bases and V 3 bases, and 3 bases lay outside the gene matches. The CDR3 region is CASSPTGDQPQHF. The CDR3 DNA sequence: TGTGCCAGCTCACCCACAGGGGACCAGCCCCAGCATTTT.

This clonotype was seen at least ten times. V usage is TRBV20-1 and J usage is TRBJ1-2; the D gene is possibly TRBD1 (6 bases). V shed 6 bases and J shed 0 bases, with 11 bases lying between them. This CDR3 comprises 13 residues. The V gene's germline CDR1 is DFQATT and CDR2 SNEGSKA (reference sequence). Here the CDR3 DNA reads TGCAGTGCAGAGGACAGCACTAACTATGGCTACACCTTC. It encodes CSAEDSTNYGYTF.

This clonotype was observed at least ten times. The chain joins TRBV4-3 to TRBJ2-7, with 8 bases that match TRBD1. Germline V CDR1 and CDR2: LGHNA, YSLEER. This CDR3 has 14 amino acids. V trimming: 2 bases; J trimming: 3 bases; junction bases outside the gene matches: 3. The CDR3 sequence: CASSQRTGHYEQYF. As DNA, the CDR3 is TGCGCCAGCAGCCAACGGACAGGGCACTACGAGCAGTACTTC.

Many counts were recorded for this clonotype. The chain is built from TRBV12-3 or TRBV12-4 and TRBJ2-5; D is unresolved. CDR3 length equals 14 residues. Trimming pared 1 base from V and 1 base from J, leaving 7 bases between. For the CDR3, the DNA is TGTGCCAGCAGTTTAGGGCAGGCCCAAGAGACCCAGTACTTC. It yields the protein CASSLGQAQETQYF.

This clonotype occurred many times. This chain connects TRBV7-8 to TRBJ1-5; no firm D call. The V end lost 5 bases, the J end lost 3 bases, and 14 bases lay between the germline ends. The CDR3 has 15 residues. Germline-derived CDR1 and CDR2 are SGHVS and FQNEAQ. CDR3 in amino acids: CASSERTFPNQPQHF. The CDR3 DNA reads as TGTGCCAGCAGCGAAAGGACTTTCCCCAATCAGCCCCAGCATTTT.

This clonotype was recorded at least ten times. The rearrangement uses TRBV11-3 and TRBJ2-3, with D perhaps TRBD2 (6 bases). The CDR3 runs 13 residues. Germline V gene data show CDR1 as SGHNT and CDR2 as YENEEA. V lost 1 base, J lost 9 bases, and 11 bases lay in between. The CDR3 loop is CASSLGGLQTQYF. CDR3 in DNA: TGTGCCAGCAGCTTAGGGGGACTCCAGACGCAGTATTTT.

This sequence joins TRBV11-2 and TRBJ1-6; no definite D call. There are 17 residues in the CDR3. V lost 2 bases and J 3 bases, leaving 14 bases between the germline ends. Germline CDR1 reads SGHAT; CDR2 reads FQNNGV. The CDR3 protein is CASSLRAAPNYNSPLHF. Written as DNA, the CDR3 is TGTGCCAGCAGCTTACGGGCAGCGCCAAACTATAATTCACCCCTCCACTTT.

This clonotype has a count of ten or more. The V gene is TRBV3-1, the J gene TRBJ2-2; the match to TRBD2 covers 8 bases. With V trimmed by 3 bases and J by 2 bases, 5 bases remained unmatched. The CDR3 has 16 amino acids. Germline assignment: CDR1 LGHDT and CDR2 YNNKEL (reference sequence). In nucleotides, the CDR3 is TGTGCCAGCAGCCATGACGGGAGGGCTAACACCGGGGAGCTGTTTTTT. Translating gives CASSHDGRANTGELFF.

This clonotype was counted ten times or more. The chain couples TRBV20-1 to TRBJ2-7; TRBD1 is a possible D gene (5 bases). CDR1 is DFQATT and CDR2 is SNEGSKA in the germline V gene (reference sequence). This CDR3 has 13 residues. V shed 3 bases and J shed 0 bases, with 9 bases lying between them. This CDR3 reads CSASNQGSYEQYF. CDR3 sequence (DNA): TGCAGTGCTAGTAATCAGGGCTCCTACGAGCAGTACTTC.

This clonotype was found many times. The rearrangement joins TRBV7-9 to TRBJ2-7, with 7 bases matching TRBD1. Per the germline V gene, CDR1 is SEHNR and CDR2 is FQNEAQ (reference sequence). Germline trimming cut 5 bases from V and 2 bases from J; bases unmatched to any gene: 9. The CDR3 is 15 residues long. DNA of the CDR3: TGTGCCAGCAGCCTAGAATCGGGACAGACCTACGAGCAGTACTTC. Translating it yields CASSLESGQTYEQYF.

This clonotype was seen repeatedly, ten times or more. The junction and the germline gene differ at one end; a read error may be behind it. The V call is TRBV25-1, the J call TRBJ2-5; D gene uncertain. This CDR3 is built from 15 residues. The V gene's germline CDR1 is MGHDK and CDR2 SYGVNS. In DNA form, the CDR3 reads TGTGCCAGACATCCTACTAATGGACCGGGTGACACTCCTGACTTC. Protein sequence: CARHPTNGPGDTPDF.

This clonotype was recorded at least ten times. The V and J genes are TRBV10-3 and TRBJ1-3; perhaps TRBD1 as D (6 bases). Germline V gene sequence: CDR1 ENHRY, CDR2 SYGVKD. The length of the CDR3 is 13 residues. V lost 7 bases and J lost 5, with 12 bases in between. Written as DNA, the CDR3 is TGTGCCATCACACAGGGTGTTAGAAACACCATATATTTT. Encoded protein: CAITQGVRNTIYF.

This clonotype was seen repeatedly, ten times or more. The V and J genes are TRBV6-2 or TRBV6-3 and TRBJ2-1; D is ambiguous. Deletions cut 10 bases from V and 11 bases from J, with 21 bases between. CDR3 size: 13 residues. Germline V lookup: CDR1 MNHEY, CDR2 SVGEGT. The CDR3 DNA reads TGTGCCACCTCGGGTTCAGGAGCCAGGCAGCAGTTCTTC. This sequence encodes CATSGSGARQQFF.

This clonotype has a handful of counts. V and J are TRBV7-8 and TRBJ2-1, with 8 bases fitting TRBD2. J lost 4 bases, V lost 5 bases, and 7 bases had no gene match. Germline CDR1 and CDR2: SGHVS and FQNEAQ. The CDR3 runs 15 residues. CDR3 sequence reads: CASSTREDPYNEQFF. The CDR3 nucleotides read TGTGCCAGCAGCACGCGGGAGGATCCTTACAATGAGCAGTTCTTC. Variable domain in full (rest from reference TRBV7-8 and TRBJ2-1): GAGVSQSPRYKVAKRGQDVALRCDPISGHVSLFWYQQALGQGPEFLTYFQNEAQLDKSGLPSDRFFAERPEGSVSTLKIQRTQQEDSAVYLCASSTREDPYNEQFFGPGTRLTVL.

The sample holds many counts of this clonotype. V is TRBV4-2 and J is TRBJ2-7, with D possibly matching TRBD1 (5 bases). The CDR3 is made up of 15 amino acids. V was trimmed by 1 base and J by 3 bases, leaving 13 bases between them. Looked up from germline, CDR1 is LGHNA and CDR2 is YNFKEQ. CDR3 in amino acids: CASSQGRGSHYEQYF. The CDR3 DNA follows: TGTGCCAGCAGCCAAGGAAGGGGATCCCACTACGAGCAGTACTTC.

This clonotype was found a few times. This chain joins TRBV12-3 or TRBV12-4 and TRBJ2-3, with 11 bases lining up with TRBD2. The CDR3 covers 17 residues. The junction had 7 bases not matched to a gene; V was cut back by 3 bases and J by 2 bases. DNA of the CDR3: TGTGCCAGCAGTTTTTGGCTAGCGGGAGGAAACACAGATACGCAGTATTTT. Its protein is CASSFWLAGGNTDTQYF.

This clonotype was recorded many times. The chain combines TRBV24-1 with TRBJ2-5; perhaps TRBD2 as D (6 bases). V shed 1 base and J shed 5 bases, with 10 bases lying between them. CDR3 length: 14 residues. CDR1 is KGHDR and CDR2 is SFDVKD in the germline V gene. CDR3 sequence (DNA): TGTGCCACCAGTGATTTTTCAGGAGGGGAGACCCAGTACTTC. This sequence encodes CATSDFSGGETQYF.

This clonotype was counted many times. The rearrangement links TRBV28 to TRBJ1-2; D unresolved. Germline assignment: CDR1 MDHEN and CDR2 SYDVKM. The ends were cut back, 3 bases at V and 7 bases at J, with 0 bases in the middle. The CDR3 totals 9 residues. CDR3 in amino acids: CASSFGYTF. The CDR3 DNA sequence: TGTGCCAGCAGTTTTGGCTACACCTTC.

This clonotype was seen more than once but under ten times. The chain uses TRBV7-2 and TRBJ2-4; D gene uncertain. The length of the CDR3 is 18 residues. The V and J ends lost 0 bases and 0 bases respectively, with 15 bases between them. The germline CDR1 and CDR2 sequences are SGHTA and FQGNSA. CDR3 DNA: TGTGCCAGCAGCTTAGCCCCAGGAGTGAGCAAAGCCAAAAACATTCAGTACTTC. It translates to CASSLAPGVSKAKNIQYF.

The J gene is TRBJ2-7, the V gene TRBV30; 13 nucleotides line up with TRBD2. CDR3 length: 17 residues. CDR1 and CDR2 from the germline V gene are GTSNPN and SVGIG (reference sequence). J gave up 0 bases and V 2 bases, and 7 bases lay outside the gene matches. In nucleotides, the CDR3 is TGTGCCTGGAGTCCCGGGACTAGCGGGGTCCCCTCCTACGAGCAGTACTTC. Encoded protein: CAWSPGTSGVPSYEQYF.